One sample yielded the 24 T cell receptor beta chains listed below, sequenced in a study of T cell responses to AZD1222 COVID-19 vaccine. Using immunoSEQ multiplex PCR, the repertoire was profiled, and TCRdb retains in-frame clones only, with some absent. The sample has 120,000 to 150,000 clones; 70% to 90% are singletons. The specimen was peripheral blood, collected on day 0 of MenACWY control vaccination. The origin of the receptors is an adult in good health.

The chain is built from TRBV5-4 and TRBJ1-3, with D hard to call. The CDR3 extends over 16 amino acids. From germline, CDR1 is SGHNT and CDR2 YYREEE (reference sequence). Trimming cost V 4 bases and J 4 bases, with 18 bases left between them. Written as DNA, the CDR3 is TGTGCCAGCAGCATAGAAGGTGGAGGGTCAGGAAACACCATATATTTT. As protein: CASSIEGGGSGNTIYF.

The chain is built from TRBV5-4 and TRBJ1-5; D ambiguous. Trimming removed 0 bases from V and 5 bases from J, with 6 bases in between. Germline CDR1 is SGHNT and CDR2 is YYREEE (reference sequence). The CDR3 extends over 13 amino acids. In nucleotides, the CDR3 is TGTGCCAGCAGCTTGGGTCGGGATCAGCCCCAGCATTTT. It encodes CASSLGRDQPQHF.

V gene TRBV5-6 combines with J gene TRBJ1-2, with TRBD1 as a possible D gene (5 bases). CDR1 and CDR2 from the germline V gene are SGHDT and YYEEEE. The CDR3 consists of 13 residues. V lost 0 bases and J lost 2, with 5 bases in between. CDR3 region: CASSLGQNYGYTF. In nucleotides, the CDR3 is TGTGCCAGCAGCTTGGGACAGAACTATGGCTACACCTTC.

CDR3 region: CASSFAGTSGNTIYF. Written as DNA, the CDR3 is TGCGCCAGCAGCTTTGCCGGGACAAGTGGAAACACCATATATTTT. This chain joins TRBV5-1 and TRBJ1-3, with a tentative D call TRBD1 (6 bases). The CDR3 runs 15 residues. From germline, CDR1 is SGHRS and CDR2 YFSETQ. V was cut by 2 bases and J by 3 bases, with 12 bases left in between.

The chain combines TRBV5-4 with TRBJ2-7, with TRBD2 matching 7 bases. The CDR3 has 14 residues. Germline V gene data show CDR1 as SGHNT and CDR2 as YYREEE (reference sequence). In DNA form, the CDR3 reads TGTGCTACGGCGTCAGCGGGGTCCTCCTACGAGCAGTACTTC. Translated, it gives CATASAGSSYEQYF.

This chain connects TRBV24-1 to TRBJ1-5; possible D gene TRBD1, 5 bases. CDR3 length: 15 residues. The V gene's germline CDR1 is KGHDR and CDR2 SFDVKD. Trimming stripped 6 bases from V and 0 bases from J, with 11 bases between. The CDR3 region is CATSSRANSNQPQHF. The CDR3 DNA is TGTGCCACCAGTTCCAGGGCGAATAGCAATCAGCCCCAGCATTTT.

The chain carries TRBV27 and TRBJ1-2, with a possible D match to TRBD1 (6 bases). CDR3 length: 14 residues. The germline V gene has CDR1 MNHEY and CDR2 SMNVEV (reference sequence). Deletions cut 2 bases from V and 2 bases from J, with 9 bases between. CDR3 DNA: TGTGCCAGCAGTTTAAGGGACACCAACTATGGCTACACCTTC. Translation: CASSLRDTNYGYTF.

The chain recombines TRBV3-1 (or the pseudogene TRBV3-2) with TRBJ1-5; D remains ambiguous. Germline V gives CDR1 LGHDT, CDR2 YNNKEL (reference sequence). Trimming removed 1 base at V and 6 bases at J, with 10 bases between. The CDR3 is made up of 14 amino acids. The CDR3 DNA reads TGTGCCAGCAGCCAAGGAGAGGGTCCTCAGCCCCAGCATTTT. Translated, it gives CASSQGEGPQPQHF.

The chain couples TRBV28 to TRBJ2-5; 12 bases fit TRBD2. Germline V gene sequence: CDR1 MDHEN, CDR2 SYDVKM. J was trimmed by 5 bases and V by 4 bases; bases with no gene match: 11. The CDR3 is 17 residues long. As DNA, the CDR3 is TGTGCCAGCAGTTCGCGTAGGACTAGCGGGACTGGGGAGACCCAGTACTTC. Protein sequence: CASSSRRTSGTGETQYF.

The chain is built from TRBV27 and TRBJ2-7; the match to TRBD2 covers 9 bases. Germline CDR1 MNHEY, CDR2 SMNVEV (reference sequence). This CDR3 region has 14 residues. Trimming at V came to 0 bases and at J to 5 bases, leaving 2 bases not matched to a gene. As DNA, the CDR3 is TGTGCCAGCAGTTTATCCCGGACTAGCGACGAGCAGTACTTC. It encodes CASSLSRTSDEQYF.

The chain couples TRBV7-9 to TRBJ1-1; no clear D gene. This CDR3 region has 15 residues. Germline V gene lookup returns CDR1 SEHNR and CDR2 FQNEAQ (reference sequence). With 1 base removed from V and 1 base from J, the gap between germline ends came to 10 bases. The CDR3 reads CASSLDIQRNTEAFF. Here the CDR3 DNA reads TGTGCCAGCAGCTTAGATATCCAGCGGAACACTGAAGCTTTCTTT.

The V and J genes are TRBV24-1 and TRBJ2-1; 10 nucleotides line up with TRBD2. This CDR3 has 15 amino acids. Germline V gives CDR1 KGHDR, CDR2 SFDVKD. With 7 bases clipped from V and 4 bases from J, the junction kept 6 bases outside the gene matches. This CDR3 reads CATRTWTSGYNEQFF. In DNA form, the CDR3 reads TGTGCCACCAGAACCTGGACTAGCGGATACAATGAGCAGTTCTTC.

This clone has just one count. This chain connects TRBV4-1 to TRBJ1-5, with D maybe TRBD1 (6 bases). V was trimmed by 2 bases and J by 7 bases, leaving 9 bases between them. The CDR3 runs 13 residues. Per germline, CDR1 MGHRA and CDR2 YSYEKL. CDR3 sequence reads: CASSQTQGQPQHF. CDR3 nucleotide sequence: TGCGCCAGCAGCCAAACACAGGGCCAGCCCCAGCATTTT.

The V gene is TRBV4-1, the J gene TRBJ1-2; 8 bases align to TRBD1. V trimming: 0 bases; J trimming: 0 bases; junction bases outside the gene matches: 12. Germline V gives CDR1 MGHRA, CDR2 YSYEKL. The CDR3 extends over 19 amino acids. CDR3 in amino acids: CASSQDSILTGGPNYGYTF. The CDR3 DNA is TGCGCCAGCAGCCAAGACTCTATACTAACAGGGGGGCCTAACTATGGCTACACCTTC.

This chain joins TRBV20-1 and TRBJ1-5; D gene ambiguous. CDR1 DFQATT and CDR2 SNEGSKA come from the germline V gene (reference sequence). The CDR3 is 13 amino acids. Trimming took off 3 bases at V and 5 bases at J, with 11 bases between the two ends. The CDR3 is CSASLMNDQPQHF. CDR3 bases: TGCAGTGCTAGTCTAATGAATGATCAGCCCCAGCATTTT.

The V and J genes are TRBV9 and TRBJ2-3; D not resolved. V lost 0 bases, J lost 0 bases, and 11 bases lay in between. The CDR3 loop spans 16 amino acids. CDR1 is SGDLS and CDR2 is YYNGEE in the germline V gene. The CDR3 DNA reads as TGTGCCAGCAGCGTAGACGGGCGCTACAGCACAGATACGCAGTATTTT. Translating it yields CASSVDGRYSTDTQYF.

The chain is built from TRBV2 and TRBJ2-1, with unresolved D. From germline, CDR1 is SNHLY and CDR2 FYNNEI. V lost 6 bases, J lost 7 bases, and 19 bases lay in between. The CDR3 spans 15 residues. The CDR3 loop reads CASSPQVLLSNEQFF. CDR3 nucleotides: TGTGCCAGCAGCCCCCAGGTTCTGCTTTCGAATGAGCAGTTCTTC.

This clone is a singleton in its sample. In DNA form, the CDR3 reads TGTGCCAGCAGCTTCTTACAAACGCAGTATTTT. Its protein is CASSFLQTQYF. The chain employs TRBV5-5 and TRBJ2-3; D is unclear. CDR1 and CDR2 from the germline V gene are SGHKS and YYEKEE (reference sequence). This CDR3 is 11 amino acids long. Between the trimmed V and J ends, which lost 2 bases and 9 bases, there was a span of 7 bases.

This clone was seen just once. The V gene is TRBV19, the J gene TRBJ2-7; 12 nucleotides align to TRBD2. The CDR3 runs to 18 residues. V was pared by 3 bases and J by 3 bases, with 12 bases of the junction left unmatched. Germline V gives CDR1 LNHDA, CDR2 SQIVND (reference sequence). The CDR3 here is CASSIRLAGVTDFYEQYF. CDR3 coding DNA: TGTGCCAGTAGTATTCGACTAGCGGGAGTCACCGACTTCTACGAGCAGTACTTC.

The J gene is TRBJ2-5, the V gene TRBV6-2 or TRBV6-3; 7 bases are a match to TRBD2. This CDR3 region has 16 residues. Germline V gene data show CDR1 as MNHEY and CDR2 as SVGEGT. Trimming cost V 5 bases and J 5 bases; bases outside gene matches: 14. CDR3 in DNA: TGTGCCAGCAGTCGGCCGGGACTACCGATGCGGGAGACCCAGTACTTC. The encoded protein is CASSRPGLPMRETQYF.

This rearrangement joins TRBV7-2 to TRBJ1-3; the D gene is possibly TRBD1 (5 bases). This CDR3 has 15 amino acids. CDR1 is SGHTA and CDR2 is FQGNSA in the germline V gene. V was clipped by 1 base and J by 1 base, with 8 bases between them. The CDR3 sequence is CASSLVGGSGNTIYF. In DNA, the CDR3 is TGTGCCAGCAGCTTAGTGGGGGGGTCTGGAAACACCATATATTTT.

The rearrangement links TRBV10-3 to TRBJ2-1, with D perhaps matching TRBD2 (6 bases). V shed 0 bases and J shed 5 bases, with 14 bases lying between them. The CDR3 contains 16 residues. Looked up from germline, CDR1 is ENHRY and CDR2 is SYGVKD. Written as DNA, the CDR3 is TGTGCCATCAGTGAGTCTGGGGGGAGTATCCACAATGAGCAGTTCTTC. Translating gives CAISESGGSIHNEQFF.

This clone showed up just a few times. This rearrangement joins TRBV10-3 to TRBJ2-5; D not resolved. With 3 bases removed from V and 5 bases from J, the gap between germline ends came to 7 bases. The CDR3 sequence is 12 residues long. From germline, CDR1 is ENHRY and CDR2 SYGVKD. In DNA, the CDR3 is TGTGCCATCAGTGAAGAACGGGAGACCCAGTACTTC. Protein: CAISEERETQYF.

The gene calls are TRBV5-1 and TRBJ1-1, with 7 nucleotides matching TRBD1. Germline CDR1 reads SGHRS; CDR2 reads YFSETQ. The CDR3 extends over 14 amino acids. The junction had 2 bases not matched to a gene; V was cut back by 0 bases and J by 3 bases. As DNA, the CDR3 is TGCGCCAGCAGCTTGGAAGGGGGCTACACTGAAGCTTTCTTT. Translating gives CASSLEGGYTEAFF.